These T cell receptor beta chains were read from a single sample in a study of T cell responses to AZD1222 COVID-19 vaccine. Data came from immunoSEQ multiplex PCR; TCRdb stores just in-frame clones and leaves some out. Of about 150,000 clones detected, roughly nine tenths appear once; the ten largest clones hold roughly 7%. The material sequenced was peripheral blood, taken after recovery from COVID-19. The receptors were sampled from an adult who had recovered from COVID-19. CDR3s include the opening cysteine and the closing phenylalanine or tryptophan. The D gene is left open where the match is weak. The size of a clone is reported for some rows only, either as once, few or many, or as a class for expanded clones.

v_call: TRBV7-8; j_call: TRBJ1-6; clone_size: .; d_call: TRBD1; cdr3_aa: CASSLMGQGSSPLHF; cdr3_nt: TGTGCCAGCAGCTTAATGGGACAGGGGTCTTCACCCCTCCACTTT
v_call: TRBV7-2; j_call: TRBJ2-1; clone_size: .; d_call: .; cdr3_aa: CASSFRLGIDEQFF; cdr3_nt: TGTGCCAGCAGCTTCCGGTTAGGAATCGATGAGCAGTTCTTC
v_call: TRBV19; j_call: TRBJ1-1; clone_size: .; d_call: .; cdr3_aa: CASRRDTSNTEAFF; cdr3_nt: TGTGCCAGTAGACGGGACACCAGCAACACTGAAGCTTTCTTT
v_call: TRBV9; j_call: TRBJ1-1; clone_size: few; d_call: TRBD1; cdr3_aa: CASSVWEGQGTEAFF; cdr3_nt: TGTGCCAGCAGCGTATGGGAGGGACAGGGCACTGAAGCTTTCTTT
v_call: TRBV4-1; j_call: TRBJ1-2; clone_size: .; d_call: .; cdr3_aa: CASSQDQGAGYTF; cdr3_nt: TGCGCCAGCAGCCAAGATCAAGGCGCTGGCTACACCTTC
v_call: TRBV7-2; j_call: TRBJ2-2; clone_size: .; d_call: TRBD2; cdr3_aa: CASSLDGRKTGELFF; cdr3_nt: TGTGCCAGCAGCTTAGACGGGAGGAAGACCGGGGAGCTGTTTTTT
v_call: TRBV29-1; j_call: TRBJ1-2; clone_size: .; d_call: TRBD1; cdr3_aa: CSVVAGGNYGYTF; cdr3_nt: TGCAGCGTTGTGGCAGGGGGCAACTATGGCTACACCTTC
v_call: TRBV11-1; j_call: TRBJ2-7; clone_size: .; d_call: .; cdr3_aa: CASSLYPYEQYF; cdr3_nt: TGTGCCAGCAGCTTATACCCCTACGAGCAGTACTTC
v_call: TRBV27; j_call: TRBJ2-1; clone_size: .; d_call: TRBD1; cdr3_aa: CATTRGTGEREQFF; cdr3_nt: TGTGCCACCACGAGAGGGACAGGGGAAAGAGAGCAGTTCTTC
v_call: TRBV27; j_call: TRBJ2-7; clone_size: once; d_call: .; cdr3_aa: CASSSLDRLYSYEQYF; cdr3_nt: TGTGCCAGCAGTTCCTTGGACAGACTCTACTCCTACGAGCAGTACTTC
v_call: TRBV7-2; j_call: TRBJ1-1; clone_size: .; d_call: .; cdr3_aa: CASSLDFGTEAFF; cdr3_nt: TGTGCCAGCAGCTTAGATTTTGGGACGGAGGCTTTCTTT
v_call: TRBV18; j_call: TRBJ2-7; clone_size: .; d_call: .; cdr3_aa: CASSPSVGTPEEQYF; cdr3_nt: TGTGCCAGCTCACCGTCGGTAGGGACCCCAGAGGAGCAGTACTTC
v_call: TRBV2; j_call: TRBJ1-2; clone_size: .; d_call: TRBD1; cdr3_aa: CASRAGGNYGYTF; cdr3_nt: TGTGCCAGCAGGGCAGGGGGCAACTATGGCTACACCTTC
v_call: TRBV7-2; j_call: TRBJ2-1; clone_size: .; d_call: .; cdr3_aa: CASSLAGGPSEQFF; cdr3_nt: TGTGCCAGCAGCTTAGCGGGGGGGCCGTCCGAGCAGTTCTTC
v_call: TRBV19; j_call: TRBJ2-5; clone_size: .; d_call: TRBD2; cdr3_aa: CASRGLGSSETQYF; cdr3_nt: TGTGCCAGTAGGGGACTAGGTAGTAGCGAGACCCAGTACTTC
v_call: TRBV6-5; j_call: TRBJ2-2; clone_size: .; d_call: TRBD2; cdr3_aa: CASSAGLAGTGELFF; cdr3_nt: TGTGCCAGCAGCGCGGGACTAGCGGGCACCGGGGAGCTGTTTTTT
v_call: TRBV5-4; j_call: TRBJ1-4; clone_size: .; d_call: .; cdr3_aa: CASSGGAPNEKLFF; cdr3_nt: TGTGCCAGCAGCGGGGGCGCCCCTAATGAAAAACTGTTTTTT
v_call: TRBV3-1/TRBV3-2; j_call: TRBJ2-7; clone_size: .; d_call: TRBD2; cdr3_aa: CASSQGLLAASYEQYF; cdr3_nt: TGTGCCAGCAGCCAAGGGCTACTAGCGGCATCCTACGAGCAGTACTTC
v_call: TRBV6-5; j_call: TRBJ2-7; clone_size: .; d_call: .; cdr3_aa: CASSYARTVSYEQYF; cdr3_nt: TGTGCCAGCAGTTACGCCCGGACGGTTTCCTACGAGCAGTACTTC
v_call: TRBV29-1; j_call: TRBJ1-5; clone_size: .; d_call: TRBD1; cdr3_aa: CSAGTALNQPQHF; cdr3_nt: TGCAGCGCAGGGACAGCCCTCAATCAGCCCCAGCATTTT
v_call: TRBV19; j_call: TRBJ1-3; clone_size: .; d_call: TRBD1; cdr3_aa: CASGDRLFSGNTIYF; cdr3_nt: TGTGCCAGTGGGGACAGGCTATTCTCTGGAAACACCATATATTTT
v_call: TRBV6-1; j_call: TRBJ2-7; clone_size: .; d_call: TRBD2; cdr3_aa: CASSEMPSGGAAYEQYF; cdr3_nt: TGTGCCAGCAGTGAGATGCCTAGCGGGGGGGCTGCATACGAGCAGTACTTC
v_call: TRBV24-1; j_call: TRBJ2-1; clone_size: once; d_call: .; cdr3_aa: CATSEGAPYNEQFF; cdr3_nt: TGTGCCACCAGTGAAGGAGCCCCCTACAATGAGCAGTTCTTC
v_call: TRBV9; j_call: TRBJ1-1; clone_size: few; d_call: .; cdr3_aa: CASGVMGTEAFF; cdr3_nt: TGTGCCAGCGGGGTCATGGGCACTGAAGCTTTCTTT
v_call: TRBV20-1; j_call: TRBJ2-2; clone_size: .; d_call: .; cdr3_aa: CSASPGQIIADGRFTGELFF; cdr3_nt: TGCAGTGCTAGTCCCGGACAGATAATAGCGGACGGTCGGTTCACCGGGGAGCTGTTTTTT
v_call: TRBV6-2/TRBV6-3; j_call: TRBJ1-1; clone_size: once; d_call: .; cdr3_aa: CASSPATEFTEAFF; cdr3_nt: TGTGCCAGCAGCCCTGCGACCGAATTCACTGAAGCTTTCTTT
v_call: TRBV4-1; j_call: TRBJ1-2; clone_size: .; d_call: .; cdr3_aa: CASSLTVNYGYTF; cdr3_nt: TGCGCCAGCAGCCTTACAGTTAACTATGGCTACACCTTC
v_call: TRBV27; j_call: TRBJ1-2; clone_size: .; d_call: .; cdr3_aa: CASSFRGSGGYTF; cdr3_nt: TGTGCCAGCAGTTTCAGGGGATCTGGCGGCTACACCTTC
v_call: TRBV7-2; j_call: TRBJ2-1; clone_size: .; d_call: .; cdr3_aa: CASSLDLGSYNEQFF; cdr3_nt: TGTGCCAGCAGCTTAGACTTGGGCTCCTACAATGAGCAGTTCTTC
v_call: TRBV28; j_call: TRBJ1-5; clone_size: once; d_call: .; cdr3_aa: CASSIVPLELAAVGQHF; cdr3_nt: TGTGCCAGCAGTATCGTCCCGTTAGAGTTAGCCGCGGTTGGCCAGCATTTT
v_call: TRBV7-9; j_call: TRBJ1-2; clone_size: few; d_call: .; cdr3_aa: CASSPDGYYGYTF; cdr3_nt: TGTGCCAGCAGCCCGGACGGATACTATGGCTACACCTTC
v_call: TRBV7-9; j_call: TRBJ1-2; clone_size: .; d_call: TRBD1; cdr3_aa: CASTSGQGVRGYTF; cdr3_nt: TGTGCCAGCACCTCGGGACAGGGGGTTAGGGGCTACACCTTC
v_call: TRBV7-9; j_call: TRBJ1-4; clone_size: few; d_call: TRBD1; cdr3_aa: CASSLDGGQSEKLFF; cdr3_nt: TGTGCCAGCAGCTTAGATGGGGGACAGTCTGAAAAACTGTTTTTT
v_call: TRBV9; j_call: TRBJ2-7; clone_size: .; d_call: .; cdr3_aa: CASSVLGLKLPGGEQYF; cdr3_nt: TGTGCCAGCAGCGTGCTAGGGCTAAAACTACCTGGAGGCGAGCAGTACTTC
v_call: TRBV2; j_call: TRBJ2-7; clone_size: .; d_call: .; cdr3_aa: CASSLRRTYEQYF; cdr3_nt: TGTGCCAGCAGTCTCCGACGGACCTACGAGCAGTACTTC
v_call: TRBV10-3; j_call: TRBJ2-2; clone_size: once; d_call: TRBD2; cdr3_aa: CAISESGTSGTGTGELFF; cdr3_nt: TGTGCCATCAGTGAATCCGGGACTAGCGGTACAGGAACCGGGGAGCTGTTTTTT
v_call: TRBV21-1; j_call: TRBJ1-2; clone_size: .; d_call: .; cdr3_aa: CASSKHSQYGYTF; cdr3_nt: TGTGCCAGCAGCAAACATTCACAGTATGGCTACACCTTC
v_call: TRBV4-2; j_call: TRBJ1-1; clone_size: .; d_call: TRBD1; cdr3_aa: CASSQDGQGDTEAFF; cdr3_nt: TGTGCCAGCAGCCAAGATGGGCAGGGGGACACTGAAGCTTTCTTT
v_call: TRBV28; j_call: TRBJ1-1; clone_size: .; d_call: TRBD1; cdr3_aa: CASSLSGQGMLIAFF; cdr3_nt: TGTGCCAGCAGTCTCTCGGGACAGGGAATGTTAATCGCTTTCTTT
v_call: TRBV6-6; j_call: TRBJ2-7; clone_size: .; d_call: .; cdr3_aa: CASSYTLEQYF; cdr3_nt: TGTGCCAGCAGTTACACCCTGGAGCAGTACTTC
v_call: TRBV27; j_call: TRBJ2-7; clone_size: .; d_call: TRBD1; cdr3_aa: CASSPRTGSHEQYF; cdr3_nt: TGTGCCAGCAGTCCTAGGACAGGGTCCCACGAGCAGTACTTC
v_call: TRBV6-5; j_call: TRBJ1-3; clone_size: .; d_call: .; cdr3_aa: CASIRQGGDTIYF; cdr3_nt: TGTGCCAGCATCCGGCAGGGCGGAGACACCATATATTTT
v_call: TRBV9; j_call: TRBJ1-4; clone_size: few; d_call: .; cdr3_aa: CASSLGGNEKLFF; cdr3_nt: TGTGCCAGCAGCCTAGGCGGTAATGAAAAACTGTTTTTT
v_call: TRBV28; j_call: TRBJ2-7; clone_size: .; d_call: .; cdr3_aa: CASTRNRRSSYEQYF; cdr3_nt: TGTGCCAGCACGCGGAACCGACGGTCCTCCTACGAGCAGTACTTC
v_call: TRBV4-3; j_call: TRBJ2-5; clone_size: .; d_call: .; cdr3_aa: CASSRRGSGGETQYF; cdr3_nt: TGCGCCAGCAGCCGAAGAGGGAGCGGAGGGGAGACCCAGTACTTC
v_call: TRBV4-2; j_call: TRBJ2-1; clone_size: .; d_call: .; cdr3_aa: CASSYNPQGKPYNEQFF; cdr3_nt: TGTGCCAGCAGTTATAATCCGCAGGGTAAGCCCTACAATGAGCAGTTCTTC